This T cell receptor (beta chain) derives from a study of tissue T cells after allogeneic stem cell transplantation. Broader study findings: In patients and mice, blood and spleen missed much of tissue repertoire. Shared clones across patients were few; motif clustering revealed tissue-specific shared signatures.

The repertoire was sequenced with immunoSEQ multiplex PCR; TCRdb's copy has only in-frame clones and lacks some. This table has around 6,100 clones, roughly 42% appearing once. The germline CDR1 and CDR2 sequences are NNHNN and SYGAGS (reference sequence). V lost 5 bases to trimming and J lost 6 bases; unmatched junction nucleotides: 6. The CDR3 consists of 13 residues. Time point reported: mouse harvest day 7 after allogeneic transplant. Tail vein injection delivered 10^7 T-cell-depleted bone marrow cells and 10^6 splenic CD5+ T cells. Mice had MHC-mismatched B6 into BALB/c GVHD, sampled day 7 or 14. This clone showed up just a few times. Its antigen is undetermined. Gene and germline names: mouse. The read halts 1 residue ahead of the CDR3 end, with the missing end drawn from the germline J gene.

This chain connects TRBV13-2 to TRBJ2-7; TRBD1 matches at 9 bases. Sequencing was carried out using skin. This TCR was sampled from a female BALB/c mouse given C57BL/6 T cells with graft-versus-host disease after an allogeneic hematopoietic cell transplant. The part of the CDR3 DNA that was read is TGTGCCAGCGGGAACAGGGGGCGGTTTGAACAGTAC. Its translation: CASGNRGRFEQY. The entire CDR3 protein is CASGNRGRFEQYF.